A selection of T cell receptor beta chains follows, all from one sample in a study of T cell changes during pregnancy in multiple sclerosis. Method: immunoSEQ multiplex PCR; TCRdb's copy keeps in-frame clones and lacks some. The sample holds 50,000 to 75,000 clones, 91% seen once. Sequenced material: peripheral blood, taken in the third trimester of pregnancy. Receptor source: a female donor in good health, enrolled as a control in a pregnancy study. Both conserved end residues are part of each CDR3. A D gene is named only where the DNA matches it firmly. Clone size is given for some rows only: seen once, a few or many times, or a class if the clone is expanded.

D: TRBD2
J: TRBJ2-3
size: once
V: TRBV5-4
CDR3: CASIIAGGQGTDTQYF
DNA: TGTGCCAGCATAATAGCGGGGGGGCAGGGGACAGATACGCAGTATTTT

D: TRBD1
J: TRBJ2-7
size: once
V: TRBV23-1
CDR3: CASSHPLILQGNPYEQYF
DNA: TGCGCCAGCAGTCACCCCTTAATACTACAGGGGAATCCCTACGAGCAGTACTTC

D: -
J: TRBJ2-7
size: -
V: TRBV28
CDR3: CASSLRDLSYEQYF
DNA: TGTGCCAGCAGTTTAAGGGACTTATCCTACGAGCAGTACTTC

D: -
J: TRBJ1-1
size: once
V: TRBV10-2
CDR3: CASSEEVRTEAFF
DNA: TGCGCCAGCAGTGAGGAGGTTCGTACTGAAGCTTTCTTT

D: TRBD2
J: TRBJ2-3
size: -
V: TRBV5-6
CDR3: CASSPENGAGAYMQYF
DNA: TGTGCCAGCAGCCCTGAGAATGGAGCGGGGGCCTATATGCAGTATTTT

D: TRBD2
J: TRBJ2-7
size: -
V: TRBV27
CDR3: CATQPLAQASYEQYF
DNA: TGTGCCACCCAACCACTAGCGCAAGCTTCCTACGAGCAGTACTTC

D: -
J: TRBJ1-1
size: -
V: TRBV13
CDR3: CASSPPTFGSLDTEAFF
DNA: TGTGCCAGCAGCCCGCCGACATTTGGGAGCCTAGACACTGAAGCTTTCTTT

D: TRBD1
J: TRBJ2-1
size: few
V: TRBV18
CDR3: CASSTKGALFDNEQFF
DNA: TGTGCCAGCTCAACGAAGGGGGCCTTGTTTGACAATGAGCAGTTCTTC

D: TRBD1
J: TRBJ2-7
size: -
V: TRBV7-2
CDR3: CASSSLTGGTYEQYF
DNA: TGTGCCAGCAGCTCGTTGACAGGGGGAACTTACGAGCAGTACTTC

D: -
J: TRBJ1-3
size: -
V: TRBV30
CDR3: CAWSHTVGISGNTIYF
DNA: TGTGCCTGGAGCCATACGGTCGGGATATCTGGAAACACCATATATTTT

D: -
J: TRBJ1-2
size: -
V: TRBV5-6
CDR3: CASSFGGGYTF
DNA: TGTGCCAGCAGCTTCGGGGGAGGCTACACCTTC

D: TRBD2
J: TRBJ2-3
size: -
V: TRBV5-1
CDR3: CASSSLAGGTDTQYF
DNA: TGCGCCAGCAGCTCCCTAGCGGGCGGCACAGATACGCAGTATTTT

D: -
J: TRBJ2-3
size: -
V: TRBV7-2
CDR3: CASSRGGFEGTDTQYF
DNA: TGTGCCAGCAGCCGAGGCGGGTTCGAGGGCACAGATACGCAGTATTTT

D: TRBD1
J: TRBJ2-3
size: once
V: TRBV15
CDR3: CATSREQGATDTQYF
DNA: TGTGCCACCAGCAGAGAACAGGGGGCCACAGATACGCAGTATTTT

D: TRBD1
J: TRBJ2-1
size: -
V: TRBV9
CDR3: CASSVRDRTFNNEQFF
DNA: TGTGCCAGCAGCGTACGGGACAGGACCTTTAACAATGAGCAGTTCTTC

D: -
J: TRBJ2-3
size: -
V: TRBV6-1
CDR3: CASRQPTDTQYF
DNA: TGTGCCAGTAGACAGCCCACAGATACGCAGTATTTT

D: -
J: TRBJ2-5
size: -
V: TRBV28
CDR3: CASSLGSSVGETQYF
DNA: TGTGCCAGCAGTTTAGGCTCTAGCGTAGGGGAGACCCAGTACTTC

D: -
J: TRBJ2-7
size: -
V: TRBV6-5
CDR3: CASSRFDSYEQYF
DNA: TGTGCCAGCAGCAGATTCGACAGCTACGAGCAGTACTTC

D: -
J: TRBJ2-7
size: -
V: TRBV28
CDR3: CASSLMGQGYEQYF
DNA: TGTGCCAGCAGTTTAATGGGGCAGGGCTACGAGCAGTACTTC

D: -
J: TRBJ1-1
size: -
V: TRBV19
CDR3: CASTLTGANTEAFF
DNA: TGTGCCAGTACCCTGACAGGCGCGAACACTGAAGCTTTCTTT

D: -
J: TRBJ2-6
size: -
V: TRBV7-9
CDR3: CASSPLILAGRPGANVLTF
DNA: TGTGCCAGCAGCCCCCTAATATTGGCGGGCCGCCCTGGGGCCAACGTCCTGACTTTC

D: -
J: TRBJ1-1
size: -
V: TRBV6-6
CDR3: CASSGIMNTEAFF
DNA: TGTGCCAGCTCGGGGATCATGAACACTGAAGCTTTCTTT

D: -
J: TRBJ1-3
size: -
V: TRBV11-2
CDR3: CASSALTGTGNTIYF
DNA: TGTGCCAGCAGCGCGCTAACAGGGACTGGAAACACCATATATTTT

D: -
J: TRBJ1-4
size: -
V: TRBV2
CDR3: CASNPGHEREKLFF
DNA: TGTGCCAGCAATCCGGGCCACGAGCGGGAAAAACTGTTTTTT

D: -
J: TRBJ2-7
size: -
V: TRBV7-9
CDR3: CASRDGQKYEQYF
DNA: TGTGCCAGCAGGGACGGACAGAAATACGAGCAGTACTTC

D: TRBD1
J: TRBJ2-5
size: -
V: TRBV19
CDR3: CASSSTGGGETQYF
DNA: TGTGCCAGTAGTTCGACAGGGGGCGGGGAGACCCAGTACTTC

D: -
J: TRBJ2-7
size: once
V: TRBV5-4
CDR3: CASSLAGIDYEQYF
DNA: TGTGCCAGCAGCTTAGCCGGGATAGACTACGAGCAGTACTTC

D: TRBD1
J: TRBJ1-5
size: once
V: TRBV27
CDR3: CASTLRTGVLPQHF
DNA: TGTGCCAGCACCCTTCGGACAGGCGTATTGCCCCAGCATTTT

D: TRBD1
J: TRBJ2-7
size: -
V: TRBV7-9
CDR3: CASSLFGTGSYEQYF
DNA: TGTGCCAGCAGCTTATTTGGGACAGGCTCCTACGAGCAGTACTTC

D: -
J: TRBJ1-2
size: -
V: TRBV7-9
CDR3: CASSPDTANGYTF
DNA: TGTGCCAGCAGTCCCGACACTGCCAATGGCTACACCTTC

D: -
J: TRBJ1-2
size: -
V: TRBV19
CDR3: CASSISLGGYTF
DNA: TGTGCCAGTAGTATATCCCTAGGAGGCTACACCTTC

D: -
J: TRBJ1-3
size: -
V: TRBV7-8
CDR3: CASSPGGSGNTIYF
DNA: TGTGCCAGCAGCCCGGGAGGCTCTGGAAACACCATATATTTT

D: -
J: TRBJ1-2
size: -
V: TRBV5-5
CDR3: CASSLDTNYGYTF
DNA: TGTGCCAGCAGCCTCGACACAAACTATGGCTACACCTTC

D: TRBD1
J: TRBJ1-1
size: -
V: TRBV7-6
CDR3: CASSAGQGGTEAFF
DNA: TGTGCCAGCAGCGCGGGACAGGGTGGTACTGAAGCTTTCTTT

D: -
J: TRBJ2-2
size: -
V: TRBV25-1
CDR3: CASPARGWANTGELFF
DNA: TGTGCCAGCCCTGCGAGAGGTTGGGCGAACACCGGGGAGCTGTTTTTT